The 10 T cell receptor beta chains presented below share a single source sample, sequenced in a study of T cells in Graves' hyperthyroidism and ophthalmopathy. Amplification targeted TCR beta CDR3 regions from RNA transcripts. Primed by the HTBI set, a first-round RT-PCR was run on the TCR CDR3. TCRdb processed the multiplex PCR reads anew with MiXCR; each CDR3 protein has one entry. The data hold 360,000 or so distinct CDR3 sequences, with over 15% observed a single time. The sequenced sample consisted of blood. These receptors came from a woman aged 18-29 years with Graves' hyperthyroidism.

This clonotype showed up many times. The genes are TRBV29-1 and TRBJ2-5; 14 bases map to TRBD2. Germline V gives CDR1 SQVTM, CDR2 ANQGSEA. The CDR3 spans 15 residues. Trimming at V came to 5 bases and at J to 2 bases, leaving 4 bases not matched to a gene. The CDR3 here is CSVLGTSGGQETQYF. For the CDR3, the DNA is TGCAGCGTTTTAGGGACTAGCGGGGGACAAGAGACCCAGTACTTC.

This clonotype was observed a handful of times. V gene TRBV6-1 combines with J gene TRBJ1-1; D is ambiguous. The CDR3 is made up of 13 amino acids. Germline values: CDR1 MNHNS, CDR2 SASEGT. V lost 7 bases and J 5 bases, leaving 14 bases between the germline ends. CDR3 in amino acids: CASTQSSDTEAFF. The CDR3, as DNA: TGTGCCAGCACCCAATCTTCGGATACTGAAGCTTTCTTT.

In its sample, this clonotype was seen many times. J is TRBJ2-7 and V is TRBV25-1; D is possibly TRBD1 or TRBD2 (5 bases each). The germline V and J ends were trimmed by 8 bases and 9 bases, with 17 bases remaining between them. Germline CDR1 reads MGHDK; CDR2 reads SYGVNS. The CDR3 runs to 12 residues. The CDR3 is CASGGPQGVQYF. CDR3 DNA sequence: TGTGCCAGCGGAGGACCCCAGGGCGTGCAGTACTTC.

There are many counts of this clonotype. This rearrangement joins TRBV19 to TRBJ1-1; 8 positions agree with TRBD1. Germline V gene data show CDR1 as LNHDA and CDR2 as SQIVND (reference sequence). Trimming took 6 bases from V and 8 from J; bases not matched to a gene: 11. The length of the CDR3 is 14 residues. The CDR3 DNA reads TGTGCCAGTAGGAGTACAGGGGGTCCCCTAGAAGCTTTCTTT. Protein product: CASRSTGGPLEAFF.

Many counts were recorded for this clonotype. The chain carries TRBV2 and TRBJ2-3; D gene unclear. Trimming took off 7 bases at V and 4 bases at J, with 9 bases between the two ends. The length of the CDR3 is 12 residues. CDR1 SNHLY and CDR2 FYNNEI come from the germline V gene. In DNA form, the CDR3 reads TGTGCCAGCATTCGATTGGCAGATACGCAGTATTTT. Its translation: CASIRLADTQYF.

This clonotype was detected a few times. The rearrangement links TRBV5-1 to TRBJ2-5; TRBD2 matches 8 bases. J lost 0 bases, V lost 5 bases, and 15 bases had no gene match. The germline gives CDR1 SGHRS, CDR2 YFSETQ. The CDR3 consists of 18 residues. The CDR3 DNA follows: TGCGCCAGCAGATCTACGGCAGCGGGGGCCTGGTACCAAGAGACCCAGTACTTC. This translates into CASRSTAAGAWYQETQYF.

This clonotype was found many times. The gene calls are TRBV7-2 and TRBJ2-7; 8 nucleotides align to TRBD2. The CDR3 totals 15 residues. Germline V gene lookup returns CDR1 SGHTA and CDR2 FQGNSA. V trimming: 6 bases; J trimming: 1 base; junction bases outside the gene matches: 8. The CDR3 here is CASSMDGGASYEQYF. Here the CDR3 DNA reads TGTGCCAGCAGTATGGACGGGGGGGCTTCCTACGAGCAGTACTTC.

Comment on this clonotype: Being one base from a much bigger clone, this may be a read error. Since the CDR3 does not end with the conserved phenylalanine or tryptophan, this likely comes from a read error. The chain recombines TRBV11-2 with TRBJ2-7; 8 nucleotides agree with TRBD1. The CDR3 is 17 residues long. Trimming cost V 4 bases and J 1 base; bases outside gene matches: 12. Germline V CDR1 and CDR2: SGHAT, FQNNGV. This chain's CDR3 is CASSSPGQGRKSYEQYS. The CDR3 nucleotides are TGTGCCAGCAGCTCCCCTGGACAGGGAAGGAAATCCTACGAGCAGTACTCC.

This clonotype was observed at least ten times. This sequence joins TRBV4-1 and TRBJ2-7, with D possibly being TRBD2 (5 bases). The CDR3 sequence is 13 residues long. The V and J ends lost 9 bases and 4 bases respectively, with 16 bases between them. Germline V gene data show CDR1 as MGHRA and CDR2 as YSYEKL. The CDR3 nucleotides read TGCGCCAGTTCGGTAGCGCGTGAGTACGAGCAGTACTTC. Protein sequence: CASSVAREYEQYF.

This clonotype was seen many times. The rearrangement uses TRBV28 and TRBJ1-1, with 9 bases identical to TRBD1. Losses at the gene ends were 7 bases for V and 2 bases for J; bases not matched to a gene: 5. This CDR3 has 14 amino acids. Germline-derived CDR1 and CDR2 are MDHEN and SYDVKM. CDR3 DNA: TGTGCCAGCATCGACAGGGGGTTAAACACTGAAGCTTTCTTT. Protein: CASIDRGLNTEAFF.